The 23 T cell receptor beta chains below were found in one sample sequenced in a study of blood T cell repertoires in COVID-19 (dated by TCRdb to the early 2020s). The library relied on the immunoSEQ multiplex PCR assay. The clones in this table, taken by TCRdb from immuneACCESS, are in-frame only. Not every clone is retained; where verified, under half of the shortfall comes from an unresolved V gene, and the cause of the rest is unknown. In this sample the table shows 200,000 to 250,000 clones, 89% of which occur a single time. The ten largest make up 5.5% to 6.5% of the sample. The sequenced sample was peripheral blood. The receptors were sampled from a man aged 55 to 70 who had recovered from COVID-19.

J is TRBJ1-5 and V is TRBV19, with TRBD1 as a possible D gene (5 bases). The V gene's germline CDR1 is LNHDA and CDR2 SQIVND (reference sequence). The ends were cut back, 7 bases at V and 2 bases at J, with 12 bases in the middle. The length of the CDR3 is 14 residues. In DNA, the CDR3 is TGTGCCAGTACCGAGTGGGGGGGCAATCAGCCCCAGCATTTT. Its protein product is CASTEWGGNQPQHF.

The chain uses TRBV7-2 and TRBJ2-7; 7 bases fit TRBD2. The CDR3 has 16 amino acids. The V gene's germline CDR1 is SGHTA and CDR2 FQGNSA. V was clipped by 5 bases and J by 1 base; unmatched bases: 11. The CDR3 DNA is TGTGCCAGCAGCGTCCTAGGAGTCGGGAGGTCCTACGAGCAGTACTTC. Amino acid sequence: CASSVLGVGRSYEQYF.

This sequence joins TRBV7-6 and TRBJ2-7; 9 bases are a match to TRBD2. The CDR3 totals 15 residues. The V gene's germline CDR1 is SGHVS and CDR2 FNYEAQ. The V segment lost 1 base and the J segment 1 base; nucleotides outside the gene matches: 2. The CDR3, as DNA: TGTGCCAGCAGCTTAGATAGCGGGAGTTCCTACGAGCAGTACTTC. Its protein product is CASSLDSGSSYEQYF.

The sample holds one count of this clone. The CDR3: CASSLEGRAYNEQFF. CDR3 coding DNA: TGTGCCAGCAGCTTGGAGGGCAGGGCCTACAATGAGCAGTTCTTC. The chain couples TRBV5-4 to TRBJ2-1; possibly TRBD1 for D (5 bases). This CDR3 contains 15 residues. Trimming pared 0 bases from V and 2 bases from J, leaving 9 bases between. CDR1 SGHNT and CDR2 YYREEE come from the germline V gene (reference sequence).

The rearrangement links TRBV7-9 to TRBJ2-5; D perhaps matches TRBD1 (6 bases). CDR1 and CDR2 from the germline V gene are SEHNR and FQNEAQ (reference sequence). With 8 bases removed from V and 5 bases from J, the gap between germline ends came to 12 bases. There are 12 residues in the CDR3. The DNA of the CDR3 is TGTGCCAGCGGGCAGGGGTTGGAGACCCAGTACTTC. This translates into CASGQGLETQYF.

CDR3 residues: CASSLKGNYGYTF. Written as DNA, the CDR3 is TGTGCCAGCAGCTTAAAGGGGAACTATGGCTACACCTTC. The genes are TRBV7-2 and TRBJ1-2; possibly TRBD1 for D (5 bases). CDR3 length equals 13 residues. CDR1 and CDR2 (germline): SGHTA, FQGNSA. With 2 bases removed from V and 2 bases from J, the gap between germline ends came to 6 bases.

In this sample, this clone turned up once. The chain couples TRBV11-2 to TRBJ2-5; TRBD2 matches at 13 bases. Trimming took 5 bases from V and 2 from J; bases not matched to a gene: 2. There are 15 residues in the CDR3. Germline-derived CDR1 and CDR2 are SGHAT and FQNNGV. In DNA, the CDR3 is TGTGCCAGCAGCCCACTAGCGGGGGGGCAAGAGACCCAGTACTTC. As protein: CASSPLAGGQETQYF.

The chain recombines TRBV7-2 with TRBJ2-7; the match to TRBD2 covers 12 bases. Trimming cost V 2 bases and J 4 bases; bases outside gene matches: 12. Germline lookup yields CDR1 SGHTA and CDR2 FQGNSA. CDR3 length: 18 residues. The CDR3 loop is CASSLSSSGRAFWYEQYF. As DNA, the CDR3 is TGTGCCAGCAGCTTATCCTCTAGCGGGAGGGCCTTTTGGTACGAGCAGTACTTC.

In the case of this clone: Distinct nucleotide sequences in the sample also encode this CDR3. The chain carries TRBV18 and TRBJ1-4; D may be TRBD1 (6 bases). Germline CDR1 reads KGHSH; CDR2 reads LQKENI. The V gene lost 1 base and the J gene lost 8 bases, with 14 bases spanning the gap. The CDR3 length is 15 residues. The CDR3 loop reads CASSPQGTGGEKLFF. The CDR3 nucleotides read TGTGCCAGCTCACCACAGGGAACGGGGGGCGAAAAACTGTTTTTT.

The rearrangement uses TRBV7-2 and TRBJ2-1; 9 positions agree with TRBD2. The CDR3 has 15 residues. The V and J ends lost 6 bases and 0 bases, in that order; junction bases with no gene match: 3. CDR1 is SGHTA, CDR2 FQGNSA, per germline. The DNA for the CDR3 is TGTGCCAGCAGATGGCGGGGGGGCTCCTACAATGAGCAGTTCTTC. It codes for CASRWRGGSYNEQFF.

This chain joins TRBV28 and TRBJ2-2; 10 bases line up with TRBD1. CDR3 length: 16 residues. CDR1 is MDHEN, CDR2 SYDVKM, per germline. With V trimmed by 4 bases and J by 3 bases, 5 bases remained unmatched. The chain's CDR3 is CASSSSGTGDTGELFF. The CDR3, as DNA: TGTGCCAGCAGTTCATCCGGGACAGGGGACACCGGGGAGCTGTTTTTT.

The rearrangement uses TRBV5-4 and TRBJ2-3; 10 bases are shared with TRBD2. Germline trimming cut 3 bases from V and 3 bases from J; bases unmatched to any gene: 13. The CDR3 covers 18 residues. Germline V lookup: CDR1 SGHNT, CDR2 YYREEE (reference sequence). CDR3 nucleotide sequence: TGTGCCAGCAGCTCTAAAAGCGGGGGGGCCTCTGGGACAGATACGCAGTATTTT. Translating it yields CASSSKSGGASGTDTQYF.

DNA of the CDR3: TGTGCCAGCAGCTCTAACCGGGGTTCGGGTGAAAAACTGTTTTTT. Its protein product is CASSSNRGSGEKLFF. J is TRBJ1-4 and V is TRBV7-8; D is ambiguous. This CDR3 region has 15 residues. Germline loops: CDR1 SGHVS, CDR2 FQNEAQ. Trimming pared 4 bases from V and 7 bases from J, leaving 16 bases between.

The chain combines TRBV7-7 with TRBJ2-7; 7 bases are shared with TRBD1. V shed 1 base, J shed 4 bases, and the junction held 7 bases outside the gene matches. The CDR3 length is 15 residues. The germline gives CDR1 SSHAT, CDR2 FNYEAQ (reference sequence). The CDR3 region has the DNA TGTGCCAGCAGCTTAGGGACAGGTAGAACGTACGAGCAGTACTTC. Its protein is CASSLGTGRTYEQYF.

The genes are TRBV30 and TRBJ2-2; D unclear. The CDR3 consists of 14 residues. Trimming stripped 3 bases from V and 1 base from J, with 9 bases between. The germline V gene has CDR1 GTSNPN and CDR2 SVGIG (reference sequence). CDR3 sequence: CAWRPGRNTGELFF. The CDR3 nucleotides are TGTGCCTGGAGACCAGGCAGGAACACCGGGGAGCTGTTTTTT.

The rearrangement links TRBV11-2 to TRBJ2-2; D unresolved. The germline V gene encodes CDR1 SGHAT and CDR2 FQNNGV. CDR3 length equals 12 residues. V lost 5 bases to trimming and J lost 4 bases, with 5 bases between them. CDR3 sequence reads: CASSPITGELFF. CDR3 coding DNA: TGTGCCAGCAGCCCTATCACCGGGGAGCTGTTTTTT. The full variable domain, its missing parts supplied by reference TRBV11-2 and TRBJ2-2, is EAGVAQSPRYKIIEKRQSVAFWCNPISGHATLYWYQQILGQGPKLLIQFQNNGVVDDSQLPKDRFSAERLKGVDSTLKIQPAKLEDSAVYLCASSPITGELFFGEGSRLTVL.

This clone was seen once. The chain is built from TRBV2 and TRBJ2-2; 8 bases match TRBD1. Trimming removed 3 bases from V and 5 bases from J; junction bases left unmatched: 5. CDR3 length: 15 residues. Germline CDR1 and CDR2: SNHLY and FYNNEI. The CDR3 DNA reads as TGTGCCAGCAGTGACGGACAGGGTGCAACCGGGGAGCTGTTTTTT. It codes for CASSDGQGATGELFF.

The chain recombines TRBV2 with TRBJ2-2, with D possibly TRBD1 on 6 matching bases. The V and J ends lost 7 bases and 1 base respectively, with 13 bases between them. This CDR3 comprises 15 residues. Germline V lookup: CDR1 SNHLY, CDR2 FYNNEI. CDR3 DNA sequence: TGTGCCAGCAACCCTGAAGGGGGGAACACCGGGGAGCTGTTTTTT. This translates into CASNPEGGNTGELFF.

CDR3 protein: CASSLPGTEDSPLHF. The CDR3 nucleotides are TGTGCCAGCAGCTTACCCGGGACAGAAGATTCACCCCTCCACTTT. The chain combines TRBV5-6 with TRBJ1-6, with 7 bases identical to TRBD1. Germline assignment: CDR1 SGHDT and CDR2 YYEEEE. The trim removed 2 bases at V and 8 bases at J, leaving 7 bases unmatched. The CDR3 extends over 15 amino acids.

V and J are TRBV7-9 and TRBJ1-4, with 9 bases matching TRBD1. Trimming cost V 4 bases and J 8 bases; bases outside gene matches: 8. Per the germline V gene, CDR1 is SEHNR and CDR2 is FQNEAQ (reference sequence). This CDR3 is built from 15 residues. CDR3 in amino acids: CASSWLTGGGEKLFF. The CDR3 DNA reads TGTGCCAGCAGCTGGCTGACAGGGGGAGGGGAAAAACTGTTTTTT.

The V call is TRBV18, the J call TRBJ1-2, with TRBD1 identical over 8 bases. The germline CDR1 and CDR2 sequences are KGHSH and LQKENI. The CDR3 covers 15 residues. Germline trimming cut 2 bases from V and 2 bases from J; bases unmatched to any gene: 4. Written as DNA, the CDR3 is TGTGCCAGCTCACCAGTGAGACAGGGGAACTATGGCTACACCTTC. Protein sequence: CASSPVRQGNYGYTF. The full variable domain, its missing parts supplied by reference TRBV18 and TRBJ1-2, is NAGVMQNPRHLVRRRGQEARLRCSPMKGHSHVYWYRQLPEEGLKFMVYLQKENIIDESGMPKERFSAEFPKEGPSILRIQQVVRGDSAAYFCASSPVRQGNYGYTFGSGTRLTVV.

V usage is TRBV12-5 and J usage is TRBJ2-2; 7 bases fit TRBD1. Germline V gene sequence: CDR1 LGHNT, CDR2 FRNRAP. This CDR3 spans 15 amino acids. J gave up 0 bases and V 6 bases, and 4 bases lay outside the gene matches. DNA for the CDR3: TGTGCTAGTGGCCAGACAGGGCCGAACACCGGGGAGCTGTTTTTT. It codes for CASGQTGPNTGELFF.

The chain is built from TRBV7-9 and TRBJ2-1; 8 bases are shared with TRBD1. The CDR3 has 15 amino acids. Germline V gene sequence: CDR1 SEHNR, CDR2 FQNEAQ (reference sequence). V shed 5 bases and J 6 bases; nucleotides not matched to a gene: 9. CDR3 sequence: CASSPRTGFGNEQFF. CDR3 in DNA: TGTGCCAGCAGCCCCCGGACAGGGTTTGGCAATGAGCAGTTCTTC.